This TCR beta chain was documented in a study of response to subunit inactivated influenza vaccine. In TCRdb, the RT-PCR reads were re-called with MiXCR into one record per CDR3 protein. This table has roughly 670,000 distinct CDR3 sequences, approximately 15% appearing once. This clonotype occurred a few times. CDR3 length equals 15 residues. The V and J ends lost 0 bases and 10 bases respectively, with 18 bases between them. The sample in question was PBMCs from blood, obtained approximately 15 days before vaccination. The sequence was collected from a man over 45 who received an inactivated influenza vaccine. The chain links TRBV12-3 or TRBV12-4 to TRBJ1-1; D may be TRBD1 (6 bases). The CDR3 loop reads CASSLARAGENVAFF. The DNA for the CDR3 is TGTGCCAGCAGTTTAGCGCGGGCAGGGGAAAATGTAGCTTTCTTT.